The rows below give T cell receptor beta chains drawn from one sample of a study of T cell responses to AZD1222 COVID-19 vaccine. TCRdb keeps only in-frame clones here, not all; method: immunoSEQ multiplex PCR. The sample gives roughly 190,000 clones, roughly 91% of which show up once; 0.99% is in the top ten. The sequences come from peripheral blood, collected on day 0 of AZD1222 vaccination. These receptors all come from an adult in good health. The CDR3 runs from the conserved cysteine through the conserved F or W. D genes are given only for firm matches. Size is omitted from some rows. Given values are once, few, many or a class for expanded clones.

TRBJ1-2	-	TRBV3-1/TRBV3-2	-	TGTGCCAGCAGCCAACATATGGGCCACCAAACCCTTAACTATGGCTACACCTTC	CASSQHMGHQTLNYGYTF
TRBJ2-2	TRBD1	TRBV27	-	TGTGCCAGCAGTTTTGTAACCAGACAGGGCTTGTGGACCGGGGAGCTGTTTTTT	CASSFVTRQGLWTGELFF
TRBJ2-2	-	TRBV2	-	TGTGCCAGCAGTGAACACTTAAGTCCCCTGAACACCGGGGAGCTGTTTTTT	CASSEHLSPLNTGELFF
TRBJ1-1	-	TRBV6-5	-	TGTGCCAGCAGAGGGGGGATTTCTTATGAAGCTTTCTTT	CASRGGISYEAFF
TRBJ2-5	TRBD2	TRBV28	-	TGTGCCAGCAGTCCCCGACTAGCGGGAGGAGAGACCCAGTACTTC	CASSPRLAGGETQYF
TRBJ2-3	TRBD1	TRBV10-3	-	TGTGCCATCAGTGAAACCGGACAGGGGGCATCAGATACGCAGTATTTT	CAISETGQGASDTQYF
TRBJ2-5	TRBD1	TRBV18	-	TGTGCCAGCTCACCAGGGACAGAAGAGACCCAGTACTTC	CASSPGTEETQYF
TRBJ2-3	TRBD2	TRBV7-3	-	TGTGCCAGCAGCTCCGGGACTAGCGGGGGGGCCCACACAGATACGCAGTATTTT	CASSSGTSGGAHTDTQYF
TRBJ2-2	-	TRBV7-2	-	TGTGCCAGCAGCTTAGAGAGGGCCGGGGAGCTGTTTTTT	CASSLERAGELFF
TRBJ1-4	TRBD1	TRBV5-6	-	TGTGCCAGCAGTTACGCAGGGGGCTCAGGAGAAAAACTGTTTTTT	CASSYAGGSGEKLFF
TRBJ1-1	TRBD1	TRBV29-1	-	TGCAGCGTTGATCCCCTCCTACAGGGGGCGAATGAAGACACTGAAGCTTTCTTT	CSVDPLLQGANEDTEAFF
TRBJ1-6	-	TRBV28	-	TGTGCCAGCAGTTTCGCTGCAGGGAATTCACCCCTCCACTTT	CASSFAAGNSPLHF
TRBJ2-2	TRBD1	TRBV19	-	TGTGCCAGTAGCCCGGGACAGGGGGGCCTCGGGGAGCTGTTTTTT	CASSPGQGGLGELFF
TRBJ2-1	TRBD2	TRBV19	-	TGTGCCAGTAGTATGATTGGGCGGGAGGCCGGGGTCAATGAGCAGTTCTTC	CASSMIGREAGVNEQFF
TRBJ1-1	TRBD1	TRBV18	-	TGTGCCAGCTCACCTGCCAGGGGGGAGAACACTGAAGCTTTCTTT	CASSPARGENTEAFF
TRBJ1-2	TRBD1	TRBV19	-	TGTGCCAGTAGTATACAGGGGGAAGGCTATGGCTACACCTTC	CASSIQGEGYGYTF
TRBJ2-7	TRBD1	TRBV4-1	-	TGCGCCAGCAGCCAAGAAGAGGGGGCGCCTTGGGAGCAGTACTTC	CASSQEEGAPWEQYF
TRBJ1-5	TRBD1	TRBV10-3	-	TGTGCCATCACCACAGGGGCAAGACAGCCCCAGCATTTT	CAITTGARQPQHF
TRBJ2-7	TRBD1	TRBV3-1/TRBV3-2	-	TGTGCCAGCAGCCAATACAGGGGCTCCTACGAGCAGTACTTC	CASSQYRGSYEQYF
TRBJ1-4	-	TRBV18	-	TGTGCCAGCTCACCACAGGACGGTAATGAAAAACTGTTTTTT	CASSPQDGNEKLFF
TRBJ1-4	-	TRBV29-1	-	TGCAGCGTTGGACAAAGCCCTGAAAAACTGTTTTTT	CSVGQSPEKLFF
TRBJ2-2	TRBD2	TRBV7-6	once	TGTGCCAGCAGCGTAGTAGGGACTAGCGTTATCAGGGAGCTGTTTTTT	CASSVVGTSVIRELFF
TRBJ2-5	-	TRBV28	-	TGTGCCAGCAGTTTATCTTTTTTCCGGCGGCAGCAAGAGACCCAGTACTTC	CASSLSFFRRQQETQYF
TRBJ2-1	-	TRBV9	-	TGTGCCAGCAGCGTAGCGGGATTCTCCTACAATGAGCAGTTCTTC	CASSVAGFSYNEQFF
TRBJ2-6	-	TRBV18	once	TGTGCCAGCTCACTCCCTGGGGCCAACGTCCTGACTTTC	CASSLPGANVLTF
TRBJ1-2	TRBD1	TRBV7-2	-	TGTGCCAGCAGCTTCGGGACAGTCTATGGCTACACCTTC	CASSFGTVYGYTF
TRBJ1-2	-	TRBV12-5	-	TGTGCTAGTGGGGGCAGGGAGTTGGGCTATGGCTACACCTTC	CASGGRELGYGYTF
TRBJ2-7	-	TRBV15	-	TGTGCCACCAGCAGAGATACTAGCCATCAGTACGAGCAGTACTTC	CATSRDTSHQYEQYF
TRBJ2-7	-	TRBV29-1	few	TGCAGCGCGGCGGTGGCAGGGGCCTACGAGCAGTACTTC	CSAAVAGAYEQYF
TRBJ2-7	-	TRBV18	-	TGTGCCAGCTCTCGCAACAGGGAAACCTACGAGCAGTACTTC	CASSRNRETYEQYF
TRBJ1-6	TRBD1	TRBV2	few	TGTGCCAGCGCGGGACAGCTCAACTCACCCCTCCACTTT	CASAGQLNSPLHF
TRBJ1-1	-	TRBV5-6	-	TGTGCCAGCAGCTTGACGATGGGCAGATCGAACACTGAAGCTTTCTTT	CASSLTMGRSNTEAFF
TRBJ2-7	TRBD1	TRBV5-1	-	TGCGCCAGCAGCTCCGGGACAGGGTACTACGAGCAGTACTTC	CASSSGTGYYEQYF
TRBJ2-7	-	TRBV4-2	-	TGTGCCAGCAGCCAAGTTTCGGGACCGATCTCCTACGAGCAGTACTTC	CASSQVSGPISYEQYF
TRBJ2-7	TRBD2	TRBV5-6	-	TGTGCCAGCAGCTTGGGGGCTAGCGGGACCTACGAGCAGTACTTC	CASSLGASGTYEQYF
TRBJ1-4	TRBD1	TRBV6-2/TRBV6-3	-	TGTGCCAGCAGTACCACACAGGGGGCAGGTGAAAAACTGTTTTTT	CASSTTQGAGEKLFF
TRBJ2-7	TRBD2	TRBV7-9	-	TGTGCCAGCAGCCCGCAACTGGGGGGGGCCTACGAGCAGTACTTC	CASSPQLGGAYEQYF
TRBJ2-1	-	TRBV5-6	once	TGTGCCAGCAGAAAGAGGGGCGGCTCCTACAATGAGCAGTTCTTC	CASRKRGGSYNEQFF
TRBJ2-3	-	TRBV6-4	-	TGTGCCCGCGGGGGCATAACAACAGCAGATACGCAGTATTTT	CARGGITTADTQYF
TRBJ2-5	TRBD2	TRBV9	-	TGTGCCAGCAGCGCAACTAACAGCGGGGGGCCACACTTC	CASSATNSGGPHF
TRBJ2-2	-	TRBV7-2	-	TGTGCCAGCAGCTTAGCCCTGGACATCGCCGGGGAGCTGTTTTTT	CASSLALDIAGELFF
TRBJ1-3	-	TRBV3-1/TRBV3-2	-	TGTGCCAGCAGCCCCGACACCGCCGCCTCTGGAAACACCATATATTTT	CASSPDTAASGNTIYF
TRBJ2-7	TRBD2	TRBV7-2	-	TGTGCCAGCAGCCCCCTCGGACTAGCGGGAGGTTACGAGCAGTACTTC	CASSPLGLAGGYEQYF
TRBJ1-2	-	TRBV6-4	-	TGTGCCAGCAGTATGAACGAGGGCTATGGCTACACCTTC	CASSMNEGYGYTF
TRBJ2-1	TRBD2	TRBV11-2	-	TGTGCCAGCAGGCCTCTAGCGGGGGACCTCTACAATGAGCAGTTCTTC	CASRPLAGDLYNEQFF
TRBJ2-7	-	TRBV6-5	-	TGTGCCAGCAGACGGGGATCGAACTACGAGCAGTACTTC	CASRRGSNYEQYF
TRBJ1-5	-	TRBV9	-	TGTGCCAGCAGCCCGGACGGTAATAGCAATCAGCCCCAGCATTTT	CASSPDGNSNQPQHF
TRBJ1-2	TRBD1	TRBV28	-	TGTGCCAGCAGTTCCTCTAGGGGGCCTAAGGATGGCTACACCTTC	CASSSSRGPKDGYTF
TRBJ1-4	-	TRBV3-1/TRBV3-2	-	TGTGCCAGCAGCCCCTATATCTCAGAGGGTGAAAAACTGTTTTTT	CASSPYISEGEKLFF
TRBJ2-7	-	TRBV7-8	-	TGTGCCAGCAGCTTAGTTCCGGATTTCTACGAGCAGTACTTC	CASSLVPDFYEQYF
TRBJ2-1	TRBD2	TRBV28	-	TGTGCCAGCAGTTTGGGGGGGATTTATTCCTACAATGAGCAGTTCTTC	CASSLGGIYSYNEQFF
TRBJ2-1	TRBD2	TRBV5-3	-	TGTGCCAGAAGCTTGGGAGAGGGACTAGCGGACGGAAACTCCTACAATGAGCAGTTCTTC	CARSLGEGLADGNSYNEQFF